These T cell receptor beta chains were read from a single sample in a study of OX40 agonist ivuxolimab in advanced cancers. Generated by immunoSEQ multiplex PCR, the TCRdb table keeps only in-frame clones and is missing some. Of more than 60,000 clones detected, approximately 87% appear once; the ten largest clones hold about 5%. Sequencing was performed on CD4+ or CD8+ T cells sorted from blood, taken in a trial of the OX40 agonist ivuxolimab. The receptor set was obtained from an adult with an advanced solid tumor such as melanoma, head and neck, liver or kidney cancer. Each CDR3 is given with its conserved first and last residue. D genes are given only for firm matches. For some rows the clone size is stated as once, few or many, or as a class when expanded; others skip it.

>TRBJ2-5|-|TRBV11-2|16|TRBD1
CASSLGYRGRQETQYF
TGTGCCAGCAGCTTGGGGTACAGGGGGCGCCAAGAGACCCAGTACTTC
>TRBJ2-7|-|TRBV6-1|15|-
CASSASGTGGDEQYF
TGTGCCAGCAGTGCGAGCGGGACAGGAGGAGACGAGCAGTACTTC
>TRBJ2-5|-|TRBV28|13|-
CASSFYGEETQYF
TGTGCCAGCAGTTTCTACGGGGAAGAGACCCAGTACTTC
>TRBJ1-6|-|TRBV2|13|-
CAGRGGRNSPLHF
TGTGCCGGCAGGGGAGGAAGAAATTCACCCCTCCACTTT
>TRBJ2-3|-|TRBV5-1|15|TRBD2
CASSLRWEGSDTQYF
TGCGCCAGCAGCTTGAGGTGGGAGGGCTCCGATACGCAGTATTTT
>TRBJ1-5|-|TRBV19|13|-
CASSIDFGQPQHF
TGTGCCAGTAGTATAGATTTTGGCCAGCCCCAGCATTTT
>TRBJ2-3|-|TRBV5-1|16|-
CASSTRRGELRDTQYF
TGCGCCAGCAGCACCCGGCGTGGGGAATTAAGGGATACGCAGTATTTT
>TRBJ1-6|-|TRBV4-2|15|-
CASSRDFLGDSPLHF
TGTGCCAGCAGCCGCGATTTCTTAGGGGATTCACCCCTCCACTTT
>TRBJ1-2|-|TRBV5-1|13|-
CASSPDWGNGYTF
TGCGCCAGCAGCCCCGATTGGGGGAATGGCTACACCTTC
>TRBJ1-1|-|TRBV5-1|14|-
CASSSDTVNTEAFF
TGCGCCAGCAGCTCGGACACAGTGAACACTGAAGCTTTCTTT
>TRBJ1-2|-|TRBV28|11|-
CAGGTLAGYTF
TGTGCCGGCGGGACACTCGCTGGCTACACCTTC
>TRBJ1-5|once|TRBV6-1|15|-
CASTAGFLADQPQHF
TGTGCCAGCACGGCAGGGTTTCTAGCTGATCAGCCCCAGCATTTT
>TRBJ1-1|few|TRBV7-9|13|-
CASSPGSNTEAFF
TGTGCCAGCAGTCCCGGGTCGAACACTGAAGCTTTCTTT
>TRBJ1-1|-|TRBV11-2|14|-
CASSWRSGPTEAFF
TGTGCCAGCAGCTGGCGCTCCGGGCCCACTGAAGCTTTCTTT
>TRBJ2-4|-|TRBV5-1|17|TRBD2
CASSLSSGRRAKNIQYF
TGCGCCAGCAGCTTGTCTAGCGGGAGGCGAGCCAAAAACATTCAGTACTTC
>TRBJ1-3|-|TRBV6-1|13|TRBD1
CASRTGVENTIYF
TGTGCCAGCAGGACAGGGGTTGAAAACACCATATATTTT
>TRBJ2-3|once|TRBV11-2|15|-
CASSLTQGPPDTQYF
TGTGCCAGCAGCTTAACCCAGGGGCCGCCAGATACGCAGTATTTT
>TRBJ2-2|-|TRBV19|14|TRBD2
CASSSGGAVGELFF
TGTGCCAGTAGTAGCGGGGGGGCCGTCGGGGAGCTGTTTTTT
>TRBJ2-1|-|TRBV11-2|15|-
CASSLRLDHYNEQFF
TGTGCCAGCAGCTTACGACTAGACCACTACAATGAGCAGTTCTTC
>TRBJ1-5|-|TRBV28|12|-
CASRTADQPQHF
TGTGCCAGCCGTACAGCCGATCAGCCCCAGCATTTT
>TRBJ1-5|-|TRBV5-1|18|TRBD1
CASSLAPLGQGMIEPQHF
TGCGCCAGCAGCTTGGCCCCACTAGGACAGGGTATGATTGAGCCCCAGCATTTT
>TRBJ2-7|medium-sized|TRBV7-9|15|-
CASSSTIRRSYEQYF
TGTGCCAGCAGCTCCACTATCAGGAGGTCCTACGAGCAGTACTTC
>TRBJ2-1|few|TRBV27|14|-
CASNSGTIGSEQFF
TGTGCCAGCAACTCGGGAACAATAGGAAGTGAGCAGTTCTTC
>TRBJ2-7|once|TRBV11-3|13|-
CASSLDLQYEQYF
TGTGCCAGCAGCTTAGATTTGCAATACGAGCAGTACTTC
>TRBJ2-1|-|TRBV6-1|13|-
CASSVYRDGEQFF
TGTGCCAGCAGTGTTTACAGGGATGGTGAGCAGTTCTTC
>TRBJ2-7|-|TRBV5-8|14|TRBD1
CASSSDRGRYEQYF
TGTGCCAGCAGCTCGGACAGGGGTCGGTACGAGCAGTACTTC
>TRBJ2-3|once|TRBV9|17|TRBD1
CASSVALPGQGADTQYF
TGTGCCAGCAGCGTAGCTCTACCGGGACAGGGGGCAGATACGCAGTATTTT
>TRBJ1-6|-|TRBV2|14|TRBD1
CASSETGGISPLHF
TGTGCCAGCAGTGAGACAGGGGGCATTTCACCCCTCCACTTT
>TRBJ2-1|-|TRBV29-1|17|TRBD2
CSVVGATSGSFYNEQFF
TGCAGCGTTGTAGGGGCAACTAGCGGGAGTTTCTACAATGAGCAGTTCTTC
>TRBJ1-1|-|TRBV6-5|13|-
CASKNIQFTEAFF
TGTGCCAGCAAAAACATACAGTTCACTGAAGCTTTCTTT
>TRBJ1-5|-|TRBV6-6|16|TRBD1
CASSPPGQGGNQPQHF
TGTGCCAGCAGCCCCCCAGGACAGGGTGGCAATCAGCCCCAGCATTTT
>TRBJ1-2|-|TRBV6-5|16|-
CASSYSYRLSNYGYTF
TGTGCCAGCAGTTACTCGTACCGGCTATCTAACTATGGCTACACCTTC
>TRBJ2-7|-|TRBV7-3|14|-
CASSPSRASSEQYF
TGTGCCAGCAGCCCATCCCGGGCCTCCTCCGAGCAGTACTTC
>TRBJ1-2|-|TRBV6-4|15|-
CASRRRDTANYGYTF
TGTGCCAGCAGGAGACGGGACACAGCTAACTATGGCTACACCTTC
>TRBJ1-2|-|TRBV7-3|14|TRBD1
CASSPRGRNDGYTF
TGTGCCAGCAGCCCCAGGGGGCGAAATGATGGCTACACCTTC
>TRBJ2-7|-|TRBV7-2|15|-
CASSLKGPRSYEQYF
TGTGCCAGCAGCTTAAAAGGACCGCGGTCCTACGAGCAGTACTTC
>TRBJ2-3|once|TRBV5-1|16|TRBD2
CASRPQLASTSDTQYF
TGCGCCAGCAGACCACAACTAGCGAGTACTTCAGATACGCAGTATTTT
>TRBJ1-4|-|TRBV28|14|-
CASRRIATNEKLFF
TGTGCCAGCAGGCGCATTGCAACTAATGAAAAACTGTTTTTT
>TRBJ2-6|-|TRBV18|16|-
CASSPRWASGANVLTF
TGTGCCAGCTCACCACGGTGGGCCTCTGGGGCCAACGTCCTGACTTTC
>TRBJ1-3|-|TRBV7-9|15|-
CASRPPFRVGNTIYF
TGTGCCAGCAGACCCCCGTTTAGGGTTGGAAACACCATATATTTT
>TRBJ1-4|-|TRBV4-2|15|-
CASSQDRLTNEKLFF
TGTGCCAGCAGCCAAGATCGGTTAACTAATGAAAAACTGTTTTTT
>TRBJ1-5|-|TRBV2|14|-
CASSEWQYGQPQHF
TGTGCCAGCAGTGAGTGGCAATATGGTCAGCCCCAGCATTTT
>TRBJ2-7|-|TRBV5-1|14|-
CASSSRPERNEQYF
TGCGCCAGCAGCTCCCGGCCGGAGCGCAACGAGCAGTACTTC
>TRBJ2-5|-|TRBV9|14|-
CASSTSGGLETQYF
TGTGCCAGCAGCACCAGTGGGGGGCTTGAGACCCAGTACTTC
>TRBJ2-5|-|TRBV5-4|17|TRBD2
CASSLAGVAGGQETQYF
TGTGCCAGCAGCTTGGCCGGGGTAGCGGGGGGCCAAGAGACCCAGTACTTC
>TRBJ2-7|-|TRBV5-1|14|TRBD2
CASSSGTSGYEQYF
TGCGCCAGCAGTTCCGGGACTAGCGGCTACGAGCAGTACTTC
>TRBJ2-7|-|TRBV25-1|14|-
CASSEPGQLYEQYF
TGTGCCAGCAGTGAACCCGGACAACTCTACGAGCAGTACTTC
>TRBJ2-1|-|TRBV19|16|TRBD2
CASSIETGGGYNEQFF
TGTGCCAGTAGTATAGAAACGGGAGGGGGCTACAATGAGCAGTTCTTC
>TRBJ2-6|few|TRBV4-1|18|-
CASSPDEGITSGANVLTF
TGCGCCAGCAGCCCCGATGAAGGGATTACCTCTGGGGCCAACGTCCTGACTTTC
>TRBJ2-5|-|TRBV11-1|18|TRBD2
CASSLDALGLARGGTQYF
TGTGCCAGCAGCTTAGACGCCTTGGGACTAGCGCGTGGTGGGACCCAGTACTTC
>TRBJ2-5|-|TRBV9|16|TRBD2
CASSVRLAGPQETQYF
TGTGCCAGCAGCGTTAGACTAGCGGGACCCCAAGAGACCCAGTACTTC
>TRBJ2-1|once|TRBV18|13|TRBD1
CASSSTGVNEQFF
TGTGCCAGCTCGTCGACAGGGGTCAATGAGCAGTTCTTC
>TRBJ1-1|-|TRBV7-8|14|-
CASSLSGGHTEAFF
TGTGCCAGCAGCTTATCTGGGGGGCACACTGAAGCTTTCTTT